A single sample gave rise to the 17 T cell receptor beta chains below, sequenced in a study of OX40 agonist ivuxolimab in advanced cancers. The table came from immunoSEQ multiplex PCR; TCRdb's copy has only in-frame clones and leaves some out. Counted here are 60,000 to 80,000 clones, approximately 92% occurring once; the ten biggest clones make up over 9.5%. Sequencing used CD4+ or CD8+ T cells sorted from blood, obtained in a trial of the OX40 agonist ivuxolimab. These receptor sequences come from an adult with an advanced solid tumor such as melanoma, head and neck, liver or kidney cancer.

On this clone: Being one base from a much bigger clone, this may be a read error. The sample has other DNA sequences that encode this CDR3 too. V and J are TRBV5-1 and TRBJ1-2; no definite D call. Per germline, CDR1 SGHRS and CDR2 YFSETQ. V lost 0 bases to trimming and J lost 3 bases, with 6 bases between them. The CDR3 sequence is 13 residues long. The CDR3 sequence is CASSLGTDYGYTF. The CDR3, as DNA: TGCGCCAGCAGCTTGGGGACGGACTATGGCTACACCTTC.

This clone was seen only once. The rearrangement joins TRBV6-6 to TRBJ2-7; no clear D. The CDR3 sequence is 14 residues long. V gave up 4 bases and J gave up 0 bases, with 10 bases separating them. Germline V gene sequence: CDR1 MNHNY, CDR2 SVGAGI (reference sequence). Here the CDR3 DNA reads TGTGCCAGCAGTTTCCATACGGTCTCCTACGAGCAGTACTTC. Translation: CASSFHTVSYEQYF.

This sequence joins TRBV7-9 and TRBJ2-6; possible D gene TRBD2, 5 bases. Germline assignment: CDR1 SEHNR and CDR2 FQNEAQ (reference sequence). V was pared by 3 bases and J by 2 bases, with 8 bases between. This CDR3 region has 15 residues. The CDR3 DNA is TGTGCCAGCAGCTTCCTAGCCCCTGGGGCCAACGTCCTGACTTTC. Amino acids: CASSFLAPGANVLTF.

This clone was seen once. J is TRBJ2-7 and V is TRBV4-2; 7 nucleotides align to TRBD2. CDR3 length: 16 amino acids. V lost 0 bases to trimming and J lost 3 bases; unmatched junction nucleotides: 8. CDR1 is LGHNA, CDR2 YNFKEQ, per germline. The CDR3, as DNA: TGTGCCAGCAGCCAAGATCTAGGCGGGAGTAACTACGAGCAGTACTTC. It encodes CASSQDLGGSNYEQYF.

CDR3 residues: CASSSRGAYSYNSPLHF. The CDR3, as DNA: TGTGCCAGCAGTTCCCGGGGGGCGTACTCCTATAATTCACCCCTCCACTTT. The V call is TRBV27, the J call TRBJ1-6, with a weak D call TRBD1 (6 bases). The V and J ends lost 4 bases and 0 bases respectively, with 13 bases between them. The germline V gene encodes CDR1 MNHEY and CDR2 SMNVEV (reference sequence). This CDR3 contains 17 residues.

The chain joins TRBV11-1 to TRBJ2-5, with no clear D. V lost 5 bases to trimming and J lost 2 bases, with 6 bases between them. Germline CDR1 reads SGHAT; CDR2 reads FQDESV (reference sequence). This CDR3 is 12 amino acids long. This CDR3 reads CASSRNQETQYF. For the CDR3, the DNA is TGTGCCAGCAGCCGAAATCAAGAGACCCAGTACTTC.

The V and J genes are TRBV19 and TRBJ2-5, with D possibly matching TRBD1 (6 bases). Between the trimmed V and J ends, which lost 3 bases and 7 bases, there was a span of 15 bases. This CDR3 spans 14 amino acids. The germline V gene has CDR1 LNHDA and CDR2 SQIVND (reference sequence). The CDR3 DNA is TGTGCCAGTAGTATTGGGGGCGGTCCGAGGACCCAGTACTTC. Translation gives CASSIGGGPRTQYF. The full variable domain, in which reference TRBV19 and TRBJ2-5 provide the parts outside the CDR3, is DGGITQSPKYLFRKEGQNVTLSCEQNLNHDAMYWYRQDPGQGLRLIYYSQIVNDFQKGDIAEGYSVSREKKESFPLTVTSAQKNPTAFYLCASSIGGGPRTQYFGPGTRLLVL.

The rearrangement joins TRBV27 to TRBJ2-3; TRBD1 matches at 7 bases. Germline V gives CDR1 MNHEY, CDR2 SMNVEV (reference sequence). V was clipped by 4 bases and J by 3 bases; unmatched bases: 7. The CDR3 length is 15 residues. The CDR3 DNA follows: TGTGCCAGCAGTTCCGACAGGGTATGGACAGATACGCAGTATTTT. Protein sequence: CASSSDRVWTDTQYF.

This rearrangement joins TRBV18 to TRBJ2-5, with D perhaps matching TRBD2 (5 bases). Trimming cost V 2 bases and J 7 bases, with 17 bases left between them. The CDR3 runs 15 residues. Germline V CDR1 and CDR2: KGHSH, LQKENI. The CDR3: CASSPVSSGYGTQYF. The CDR3 region has the DNA TGTGCCAGCTCACCAGTCTCTTCGGGGTACGGGACCCAGTACTTC.

The V call is TRBV19, the J call TRBJ2-2; no firm D call. The CDR3 has 16 amino acids. V lost 7 bases and J lost 0, with 15 bases in between. Germline assignment: CDR1 LNHDA and CDR2 SQIVND (reference sequence). This CDR3 reads CASTPSGASNTGELFF. CDR3 DNA sequence: TGTGCCAGTACCCCCTCCGGCGCCTCGAACACCGGGGAGCTGTTTTTT.

V and J are TRBV2 and TRBJ2-5; weak D call: TRBD2 (5 bases). The V and J ends lost 5 bases and 9 bases respectively, with 19 bases between them. The CDR3 loop spans 14 amino acids. Germline V CDR1 and CDR2: SNHLY, FYNNEI. The CDR3 sequence: CASSLTLVEEAQYF. CDR3 DNA sequence: TGTGCCAGCAGTCTTACCCTAGTAGAGGAGGCCCAGTACTTC.

The gene calls are TRBV11-2 and TRBJ2-7; the D gene is possibly TRBD1 (6 bases). CDR1 and CDR2 from the germline V gene are SGHAT and FQNNGV. This CDR3 spans 15 amino acids. Trimming removed 6 bases at V and 4 bases at J, with 19 bases between. This CDR3 is CASRSITGKPYEQYF. In DNA, the CDR3 is TGTGCCAGCAGGTCTATTACAGGGAAGCCTTACGAGCAGTACTTC.

V usage is TRBV6-5 and J usage is TRBJ1-2; 10 bases align to TRBD1. Trimming took 2 bases from V and 4 from J; bases not matched to a gene: 7. Germline V gives CDR1 MNHEY, CDR2 SVGAGI. The CDR3 contains 16 residues. CDR3 nucleotides: TGTGCCAGCAGTTACCAATGGACAGGGGGAATCTATGGCTACACCTTC. Protein product: CASSYQWTGGIYGYTF.

The rearrangement uses TRBV6-5 and TRBJ2-5; D not certain. Germline assignment: CDR1 MNHEY and CDR2 SVGAGI. The CDR3 is made up of 13 amino acids. Trimming left V 2 bases short and J 5 bases short, with 9 bases between. DNA for the CDR3: TGTGCCAGCAGTTACCAACAGTCGGAGACCCAGTACTTC. It yields the protein CASSYQQSETQYF.

The chain joins TRBV28 to TRBJ2-1; no definite D call. This CDR3 comprises 14 residues. The V and J ends lost 3 bases and 2 bases respectively, with 8 bases between them. Germline loops: CDR1 MDHEN, CDR2 SYDVKM. This CDR3 is CASSLVGTYNEQFF. Here the CDR3 DNA reads TGTGCCAGCAGTTTGGTGGGAACCTACAATGAGCAGTTCTTC.

V is TRBV28 and J is TRBJ1-2; 9 nucleotides match TRBD1. V was pared by 7 bases and J by 7 bases, with 10 bases of the junction left unmatched. The V gene's germline CDR1 is MDHEN and CDR2 SYDVKM. This CDR3 spans 14 amino acids. The chain's CDR3 is CASTPQGAGFGYTF. CDR3 bases: TGTGCCAGCACCCCACAGGGGGCTGGTTTTGGCTACACCTTC.

The chain employs TRBV10-3 and TRBJ1-2; D is ambiguous. Germline V gene lookup returns CDR1 ENHRY and CDR2 SYGVKD. The CDR3 length is 15 residues. V was shortened by 4 bases and J by 3 bases, with 15 bases between the two germline ends. CDR3 residues: CAISGGIGIYYGYTF. The CDR3 nucleotides are TGTGCCATCAGTGGTGGTATAGGGATTTACTATGGCTACACCTTC.